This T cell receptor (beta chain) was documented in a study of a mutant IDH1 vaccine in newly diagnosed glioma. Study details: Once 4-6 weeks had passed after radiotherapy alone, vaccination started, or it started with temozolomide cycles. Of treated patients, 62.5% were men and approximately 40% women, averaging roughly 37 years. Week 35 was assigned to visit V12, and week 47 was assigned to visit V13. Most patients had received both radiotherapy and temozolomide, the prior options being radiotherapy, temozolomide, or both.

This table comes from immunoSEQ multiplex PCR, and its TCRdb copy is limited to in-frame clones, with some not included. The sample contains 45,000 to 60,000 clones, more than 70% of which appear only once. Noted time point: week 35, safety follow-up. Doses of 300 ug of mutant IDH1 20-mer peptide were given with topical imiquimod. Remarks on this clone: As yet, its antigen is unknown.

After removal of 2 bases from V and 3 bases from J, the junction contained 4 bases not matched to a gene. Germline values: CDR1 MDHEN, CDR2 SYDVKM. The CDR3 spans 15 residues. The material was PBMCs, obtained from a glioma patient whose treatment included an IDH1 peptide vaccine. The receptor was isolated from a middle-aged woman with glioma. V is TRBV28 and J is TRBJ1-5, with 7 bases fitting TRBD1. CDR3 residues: CASSLKGAYNQPQHF. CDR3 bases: TGTGCCAGCAGTTTAAAGGGGGCCTACAATCAGCCCCAGCATTTT.